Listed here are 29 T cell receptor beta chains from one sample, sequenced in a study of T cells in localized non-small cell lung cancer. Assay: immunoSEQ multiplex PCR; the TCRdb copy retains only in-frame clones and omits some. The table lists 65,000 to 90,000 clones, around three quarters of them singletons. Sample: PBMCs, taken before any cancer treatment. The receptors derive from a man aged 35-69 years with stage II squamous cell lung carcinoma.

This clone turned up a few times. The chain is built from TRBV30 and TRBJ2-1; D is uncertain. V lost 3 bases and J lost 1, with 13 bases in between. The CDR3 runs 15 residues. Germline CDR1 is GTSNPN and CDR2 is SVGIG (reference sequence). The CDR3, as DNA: TGTGCCTGGAGCAAGTCCCCATGGTCCTACAATGAGCAGTTCTTC. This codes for CAWSKSPWSYNEQFF.

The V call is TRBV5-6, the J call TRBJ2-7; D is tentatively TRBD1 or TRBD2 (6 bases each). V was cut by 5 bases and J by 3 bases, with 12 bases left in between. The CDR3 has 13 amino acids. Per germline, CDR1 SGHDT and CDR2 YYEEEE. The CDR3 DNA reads TGTGCCAGCAGGAGGGGGAGGAGCTACGAGCAGTACTTC. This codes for CASRRGRSYEQYF.

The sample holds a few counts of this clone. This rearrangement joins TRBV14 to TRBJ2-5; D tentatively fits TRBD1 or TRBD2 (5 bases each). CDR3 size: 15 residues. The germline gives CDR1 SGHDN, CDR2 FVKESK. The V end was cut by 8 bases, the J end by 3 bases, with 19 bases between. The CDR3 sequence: CASRRSQGAEETQYF. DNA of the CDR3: TGTGCCAGCCGGAGGAGCCAGGGCGCGGAAGAGACCCAGTACTTC.

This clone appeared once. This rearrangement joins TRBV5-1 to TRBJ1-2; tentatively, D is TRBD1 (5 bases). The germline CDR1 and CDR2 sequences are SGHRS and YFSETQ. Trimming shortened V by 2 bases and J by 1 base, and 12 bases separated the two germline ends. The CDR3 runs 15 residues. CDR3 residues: CASSFGQRLNYGYTF. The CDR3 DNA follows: TGCGCCAGCAGCTTCGGACAAAGGCTTAACTATGGCTACACCTTC.

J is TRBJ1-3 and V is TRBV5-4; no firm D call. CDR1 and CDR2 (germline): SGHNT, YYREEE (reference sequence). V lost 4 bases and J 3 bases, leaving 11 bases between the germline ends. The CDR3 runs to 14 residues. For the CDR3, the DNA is TGTGCCAGCAGCGCCGAGGCGAATGGAAACACCATATATTTT. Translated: CASSAEANGNTIYF.

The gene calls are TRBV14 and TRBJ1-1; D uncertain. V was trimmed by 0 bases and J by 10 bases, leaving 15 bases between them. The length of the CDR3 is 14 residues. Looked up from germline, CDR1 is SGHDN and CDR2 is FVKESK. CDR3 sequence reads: CASSQDLTVQGAFF. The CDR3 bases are TGTGCCAGCAGCCAAGATCTCACGGTCCAAGGAGCTTTCTTT.

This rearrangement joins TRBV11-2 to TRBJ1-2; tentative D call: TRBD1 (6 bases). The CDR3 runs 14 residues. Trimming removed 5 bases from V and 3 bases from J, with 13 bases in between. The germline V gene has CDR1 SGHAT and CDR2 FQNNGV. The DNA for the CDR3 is TGTGCCAGCAGCGTCCAAGGGGGGTACTATGGCTACACCTTC. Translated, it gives CASSVQGGYYGYTF.

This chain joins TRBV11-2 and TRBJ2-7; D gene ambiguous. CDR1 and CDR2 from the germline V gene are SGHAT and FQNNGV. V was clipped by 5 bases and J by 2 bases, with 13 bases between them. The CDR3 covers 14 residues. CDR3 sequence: CASSQPLSPYEQYF. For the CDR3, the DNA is TGTGCCAGCAGCCAGCCCCTTAGCCCCTACGAGCAGTACTTC.

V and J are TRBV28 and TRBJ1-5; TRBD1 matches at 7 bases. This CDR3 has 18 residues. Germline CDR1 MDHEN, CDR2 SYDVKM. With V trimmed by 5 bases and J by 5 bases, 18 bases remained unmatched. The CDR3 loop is CASSKSTGLGSLDQPQHF. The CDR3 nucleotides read TGTGCCAGCAGTAAATCGACAGGGTTAGGCAGTTTGGATCAGCCCCAGCATTTT.

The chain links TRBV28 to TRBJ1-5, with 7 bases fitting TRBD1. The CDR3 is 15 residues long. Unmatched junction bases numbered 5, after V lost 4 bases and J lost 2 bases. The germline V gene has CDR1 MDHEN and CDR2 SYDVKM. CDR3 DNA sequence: TGTGCCAGCAGTTACACAGGGGCCCGCAATCAGCCCCAGCATTTT. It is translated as CASSYTGARNQPQHF.

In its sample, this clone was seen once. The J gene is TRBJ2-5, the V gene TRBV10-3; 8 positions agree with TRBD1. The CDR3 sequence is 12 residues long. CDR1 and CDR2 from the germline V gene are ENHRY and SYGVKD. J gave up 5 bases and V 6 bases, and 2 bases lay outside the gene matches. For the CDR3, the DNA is TGTGCCATCAGCGACAGGGGCGAGACCCAGTACTTC. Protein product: CAISDRGETQYF.

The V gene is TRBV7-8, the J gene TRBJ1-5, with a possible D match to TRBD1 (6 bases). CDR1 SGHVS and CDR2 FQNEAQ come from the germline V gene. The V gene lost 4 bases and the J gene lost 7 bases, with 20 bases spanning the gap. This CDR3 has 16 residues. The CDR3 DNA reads TGTGCCAGCAGCTCCATAGGATTTGGGGGGCCCCAGCCCCAGCATTTT. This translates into CASSSIGFGGPQPQHF.

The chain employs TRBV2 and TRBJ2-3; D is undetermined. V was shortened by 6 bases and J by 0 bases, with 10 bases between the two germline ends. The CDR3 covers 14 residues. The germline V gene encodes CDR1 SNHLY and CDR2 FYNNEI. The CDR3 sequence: CASSFRSSTDTQYF. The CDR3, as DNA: TGTGCCAGCAGCTTCCGGTCTAGCACAGATACGCAGTATTTT.

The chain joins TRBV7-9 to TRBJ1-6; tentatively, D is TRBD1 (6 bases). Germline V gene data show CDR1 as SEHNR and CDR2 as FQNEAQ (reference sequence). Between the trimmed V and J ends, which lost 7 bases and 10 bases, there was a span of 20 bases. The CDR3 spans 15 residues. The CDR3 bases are TGTGCCAGCACCCCTTGGACAGTGGGTGGATCACCCCTCCACTTT. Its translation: CASTPWTVGGSPLHF.

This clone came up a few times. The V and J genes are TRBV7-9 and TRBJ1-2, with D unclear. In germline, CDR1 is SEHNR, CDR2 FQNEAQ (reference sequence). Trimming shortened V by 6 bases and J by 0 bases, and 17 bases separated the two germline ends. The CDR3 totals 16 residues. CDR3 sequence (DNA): TGTGCCAGCAGTCATCGCGACGGACTACCTAACTATGGCTACACCTTC. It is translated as CASSHRDGLPNYGYTF.

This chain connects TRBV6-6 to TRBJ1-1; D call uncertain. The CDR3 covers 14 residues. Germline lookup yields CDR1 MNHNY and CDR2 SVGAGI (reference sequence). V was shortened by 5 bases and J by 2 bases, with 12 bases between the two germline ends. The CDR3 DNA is TGTGCCAGCAGTGGTCGGACGGAAAACACTGAAGCTTTCTTT. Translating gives CASSGRTENTEAFF.

The CDR3 coding sequence is TGTGCCAGTAGTATGGGACAGTGGTGGAGCAATCAGCCCCAGCATTTT. This sequence encodes CASSMGQWWSNQPQHF. The V and J genes are TRBV19 and TRBJ1-5, with 7 bases that match TRBD1. There are 16 residues in the CDR3. CDR1 LNHDA and CDR2 SQIVND come from the germline V gene (reference sequence). V shed 3 bases, J shed 1 base, and the junction held 6 bases outside the gene matches.

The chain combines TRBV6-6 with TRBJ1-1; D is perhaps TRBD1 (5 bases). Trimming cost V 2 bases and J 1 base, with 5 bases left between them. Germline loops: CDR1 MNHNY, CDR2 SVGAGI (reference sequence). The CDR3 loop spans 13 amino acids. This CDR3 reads CASSYGQNTEAFF. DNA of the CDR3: TGTGCCAGCAGTTACGGACAGAACACTGAAGCTTTCTTT.

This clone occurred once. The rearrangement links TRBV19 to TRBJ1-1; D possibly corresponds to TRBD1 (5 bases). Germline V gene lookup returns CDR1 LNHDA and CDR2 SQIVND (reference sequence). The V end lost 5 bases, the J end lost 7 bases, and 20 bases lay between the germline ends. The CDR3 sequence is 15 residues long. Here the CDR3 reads CASSPLLPRVGEAFF. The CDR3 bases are TGTGCCAGTAGTCCCCTGCTCCCCAGGGTTGGTGAAGCTTTCTTT.

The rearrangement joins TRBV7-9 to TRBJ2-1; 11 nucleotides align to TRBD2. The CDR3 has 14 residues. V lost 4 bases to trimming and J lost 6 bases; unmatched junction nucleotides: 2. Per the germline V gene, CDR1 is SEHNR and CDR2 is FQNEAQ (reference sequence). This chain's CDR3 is CASSSSGGINEQFF. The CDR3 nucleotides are TGTGCCAGCAGCTCTAGCGGGGGGATCAATGAGCAGTTCTTC.

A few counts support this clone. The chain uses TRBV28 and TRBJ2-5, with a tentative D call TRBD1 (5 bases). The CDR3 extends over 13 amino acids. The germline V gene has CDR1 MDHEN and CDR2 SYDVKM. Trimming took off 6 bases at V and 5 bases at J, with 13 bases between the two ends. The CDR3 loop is CASRTWGRETQYF. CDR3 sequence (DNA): TGTGCCAGCAGGACGTGGGGCCGGGAGACCCAGTACTTC.

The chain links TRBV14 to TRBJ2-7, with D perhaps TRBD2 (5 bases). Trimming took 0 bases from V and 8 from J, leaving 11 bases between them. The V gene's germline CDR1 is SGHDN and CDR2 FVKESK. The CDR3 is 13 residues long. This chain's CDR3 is CASSQDYRGKQYF. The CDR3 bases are TGTGCCAGCAGCCAAGATTACCGGGGTAAGCAGTACTTC.

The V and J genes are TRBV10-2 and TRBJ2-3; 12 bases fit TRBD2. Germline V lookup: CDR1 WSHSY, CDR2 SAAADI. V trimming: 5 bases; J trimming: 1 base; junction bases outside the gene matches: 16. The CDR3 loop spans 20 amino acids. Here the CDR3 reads CASSSLVGSSGGEGTDTQYF. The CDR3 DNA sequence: TGCGCCAGCAGTTCTCTCGTTGGTTCTAGCGGGGGGGAGGGCACAGATACGCAGTATTTT.

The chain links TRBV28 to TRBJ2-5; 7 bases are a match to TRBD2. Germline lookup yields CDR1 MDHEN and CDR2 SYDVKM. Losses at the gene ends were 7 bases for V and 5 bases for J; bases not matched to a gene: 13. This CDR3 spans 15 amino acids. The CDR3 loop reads CASTEAGRPGETQYF. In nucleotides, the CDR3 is TGTGCCAGCACCGAAGCGGGGAGGCCAGGGGAGACCCAGTACTTC.

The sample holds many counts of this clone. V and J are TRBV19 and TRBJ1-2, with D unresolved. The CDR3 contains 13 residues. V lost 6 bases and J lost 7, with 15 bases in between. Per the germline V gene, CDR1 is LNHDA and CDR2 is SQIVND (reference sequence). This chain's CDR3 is CASRRTALSGYTF. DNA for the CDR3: TGTGCCAGTAGGCGAACCGCCTTAAGTGGCTACACCTTC.

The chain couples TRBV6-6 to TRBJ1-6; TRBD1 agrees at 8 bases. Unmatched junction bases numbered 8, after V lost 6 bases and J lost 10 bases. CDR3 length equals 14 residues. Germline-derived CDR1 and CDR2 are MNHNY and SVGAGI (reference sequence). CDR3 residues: CASSLGTGTSPLHF. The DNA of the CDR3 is TGTGCCAGCAGCCTTGGGACAGGAACCTCACCCCTCCACTTT.

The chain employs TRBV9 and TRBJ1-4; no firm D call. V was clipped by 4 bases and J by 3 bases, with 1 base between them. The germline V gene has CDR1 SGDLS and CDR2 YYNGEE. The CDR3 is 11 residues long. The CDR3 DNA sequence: TGTGCCAGCAGCTCTAATGAAAAACTGTTTTTT. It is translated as CASSSNEKLFF.

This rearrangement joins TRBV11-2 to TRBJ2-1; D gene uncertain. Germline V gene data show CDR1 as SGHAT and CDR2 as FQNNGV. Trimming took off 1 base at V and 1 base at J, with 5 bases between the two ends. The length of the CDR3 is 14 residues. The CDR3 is CASSLGVSYNEQFF. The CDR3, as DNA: TGTGCCAGCAGCTTAGGGGTTTCCTACAATGAGCAGTTCTTC.

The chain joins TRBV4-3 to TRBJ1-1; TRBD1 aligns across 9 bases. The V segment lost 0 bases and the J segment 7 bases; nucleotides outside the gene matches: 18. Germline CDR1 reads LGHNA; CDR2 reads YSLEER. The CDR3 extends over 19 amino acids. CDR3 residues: CASSQEVYRGRDGLDEAFF. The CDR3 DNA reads TGCGCCAGCAGCCAAGAAGTCTACAGGGGGCGTGATGGCTTAGATGAAGCTTTCTTT.